This TCR beta chain was recorded in a study of CD8+ T cells in alopecia areata. The ends were cut back, 0 bases at V and 7 bases at J, with 8 bases in the middle. This CDR3 has 14 residues. In germline, CDR1 is SGHRS, CDR2 YFSETQ. cDNA reverse transcribed from extracted RNA served as the sequencing template. Profiled with immunoSEQ multiplex PCR; TCRdb holds only in-frame clones, not every one. The sample contains 200,000 to 250,000 clones, around 57% of which appear only once. This clone is a singleton in its sample. Its antigen is undetermined. Findings and caveats of the study: Scalp clonality, together with expanded CD8+ clones among the top 100, fell significantly with tofacitinib.

Documented treatment: oral pan-JAK inhibitor, 5-10 mg twice daily. Lesional scalp tissue (obtained by punch biopsy) and peripheral blood were collected from alopecia areata patients. Sorting of PBMCs yielded the CD4+ and CD8+ T cells. The sample here was CD4+ T cells sorted from blood, taken at week 4, from a patient treated with tofacitinib. The chain links TRBV5-1 to TRBJ1-6; D call uncertain. The origin of this receptor is a human donor with alopecia areata. This chain's CDR3 is CASSLEVSNSPLHF. Here the CDR3 DNA reads TGCGCCAGCAGCTTGGAAGTCTCGAATTCACCCCTCCACTTT.